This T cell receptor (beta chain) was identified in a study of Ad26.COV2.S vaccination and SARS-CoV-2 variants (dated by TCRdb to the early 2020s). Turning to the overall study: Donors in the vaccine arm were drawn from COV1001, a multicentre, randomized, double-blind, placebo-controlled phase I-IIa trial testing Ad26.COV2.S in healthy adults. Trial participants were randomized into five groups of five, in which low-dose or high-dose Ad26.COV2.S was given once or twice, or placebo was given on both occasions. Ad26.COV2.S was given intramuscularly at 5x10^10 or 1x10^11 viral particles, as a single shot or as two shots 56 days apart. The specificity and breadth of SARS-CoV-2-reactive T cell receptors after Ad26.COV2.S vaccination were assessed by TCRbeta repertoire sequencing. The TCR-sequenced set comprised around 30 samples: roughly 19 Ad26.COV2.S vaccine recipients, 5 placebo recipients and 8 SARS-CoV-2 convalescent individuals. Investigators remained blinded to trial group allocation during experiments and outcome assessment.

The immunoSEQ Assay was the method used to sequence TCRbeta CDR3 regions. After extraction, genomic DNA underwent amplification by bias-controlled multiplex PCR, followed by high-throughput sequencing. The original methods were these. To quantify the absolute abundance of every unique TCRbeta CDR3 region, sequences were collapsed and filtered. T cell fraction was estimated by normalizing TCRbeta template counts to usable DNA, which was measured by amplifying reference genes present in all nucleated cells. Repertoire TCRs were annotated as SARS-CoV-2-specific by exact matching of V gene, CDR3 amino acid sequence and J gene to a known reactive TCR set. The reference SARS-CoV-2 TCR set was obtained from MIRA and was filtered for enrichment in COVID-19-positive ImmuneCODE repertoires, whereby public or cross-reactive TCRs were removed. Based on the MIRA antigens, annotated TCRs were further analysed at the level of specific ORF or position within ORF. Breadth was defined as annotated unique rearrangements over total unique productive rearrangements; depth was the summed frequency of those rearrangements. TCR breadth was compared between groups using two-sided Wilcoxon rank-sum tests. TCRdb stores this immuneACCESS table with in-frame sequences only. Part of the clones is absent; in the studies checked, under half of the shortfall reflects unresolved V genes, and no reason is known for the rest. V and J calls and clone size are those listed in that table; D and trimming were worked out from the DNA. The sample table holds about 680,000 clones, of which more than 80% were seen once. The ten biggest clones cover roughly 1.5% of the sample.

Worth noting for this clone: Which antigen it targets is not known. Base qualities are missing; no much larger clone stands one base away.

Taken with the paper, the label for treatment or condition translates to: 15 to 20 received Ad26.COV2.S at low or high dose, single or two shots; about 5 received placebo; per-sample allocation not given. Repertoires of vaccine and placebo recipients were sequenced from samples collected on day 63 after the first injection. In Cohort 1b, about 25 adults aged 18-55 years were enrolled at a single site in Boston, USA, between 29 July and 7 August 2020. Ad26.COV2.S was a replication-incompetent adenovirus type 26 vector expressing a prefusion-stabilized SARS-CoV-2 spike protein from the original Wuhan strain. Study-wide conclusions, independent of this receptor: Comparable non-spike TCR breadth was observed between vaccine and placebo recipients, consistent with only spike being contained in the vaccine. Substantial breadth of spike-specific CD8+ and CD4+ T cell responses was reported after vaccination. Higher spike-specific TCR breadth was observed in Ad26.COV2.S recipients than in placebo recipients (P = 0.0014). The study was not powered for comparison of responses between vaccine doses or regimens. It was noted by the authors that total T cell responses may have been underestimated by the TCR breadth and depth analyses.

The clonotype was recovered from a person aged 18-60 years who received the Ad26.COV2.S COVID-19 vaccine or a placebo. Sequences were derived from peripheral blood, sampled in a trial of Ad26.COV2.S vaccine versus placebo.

The bases read TGTGCCAGCAGTTTAGGTCGGCGGGATAATTCACCCCTCCACTTT. It encodes CASSLGRRDNSPLHF. Recombination connected TRBV27 to TRBJ1-6, with the D gene not confidently named. Reading from cysteine to phenylalanine, the CDR3 counts 15 amino acids. CDR3 DNA only is kept here, 45 bases in frame from base 1. The junction carries 10 bases between V and J, which are trimmed by 2 bases and 5 bases respectively. The germline V gene (reference sequence) specifies MNHEY as CDR1 and SMNVEV as CDR2.